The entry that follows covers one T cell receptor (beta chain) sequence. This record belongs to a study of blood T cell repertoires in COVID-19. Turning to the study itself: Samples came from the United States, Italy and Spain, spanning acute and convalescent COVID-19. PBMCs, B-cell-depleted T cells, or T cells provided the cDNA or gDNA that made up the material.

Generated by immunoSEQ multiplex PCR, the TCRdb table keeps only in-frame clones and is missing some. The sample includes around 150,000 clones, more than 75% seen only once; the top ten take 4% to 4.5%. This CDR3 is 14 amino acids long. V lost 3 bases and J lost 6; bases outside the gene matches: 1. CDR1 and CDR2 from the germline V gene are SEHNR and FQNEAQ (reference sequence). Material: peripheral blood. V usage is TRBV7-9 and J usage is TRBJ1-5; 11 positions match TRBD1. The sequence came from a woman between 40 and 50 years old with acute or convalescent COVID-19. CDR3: CASSFGTGGQPQHF. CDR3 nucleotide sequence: TGTGCCAGCAGCTTCGGGACAGGGGGTCAGCCCCAGCATTTT.